A single T cell receptor (beta chain) is shown here with its context. This specimen comes from a study of control samples from healthy donors and cancer patients. After removal of 0 bases from V and 0 bases from J, the junction contained 1 base not matched to a gene. The germline CDR1 and CDR2 sequences are SGHVS and FNYEAQ. This CDR3 spans 16 amino acids. Using immunoSEQ multiplex PCR, the repertoire was profiled, and TCRdb retains in-frame clones only, with some absent. The table includes approximately 82,000 clones, over 90% detected once. The specimen was blood. The sequence came from a woman aged 18-29 years in good health. The chain is built from TRBV7-6 and TRBJ2-3; TRBD2 matches 9 bases. The CDR3 loop is CASSLASGGSTDTQYF. CDR3 DNA: TGTGCCAGCAGCTTAGCTAGCGGGGGAAGCACAGATACGCAGTATTTT.